This T cell receptor beta chain was identified in a study of T cell repertoires in cytomegalovirus infection. Notes on the study in general: The study found HLA-C-restricted CMV-specific TCR beta clonotypes dominating the ex vivo response.

This clonotype was counted ten times or more. Its antigen is as yet unknown. MiXCR, applied by TCRdb to the reads, yields one record per CDR3 protein. The sample holds a few hundred thousand distinct CDR3 sequences, around a sixth seen once. Germline V lookup: CDR1 SGHVS, CDR2 FNYEAQ. With 3 bases removed from V and 1 base from J, the gap between germline ends came to 15 bases. This CDR3 contains 16 residues. This receptor was identified in a human donor in good health (CMV status not recorded). Some clones in this sample may be carry-over from other donors' samples. The chain recombines TRBV7-6 with TRBJ1-1; perhaps TRBD1 as D (5 bases). Sequenced sample: PBMCs. The CDR3 sequence is CASSLDGGGGNTEAFF. The CDR3 coding sequence is TGTGCCAGCAGCTTGGACGGGGGAGGTGGGAACACTGAAGCTTTCTTT.